Reported below is one T cell receptor (beta chain). Here immunoSEQ multiplex PCR was the method, and the copy in TCRdb shows in-frame clones only, minus some. The profile shows under 300,000 clones, approximately 90% of them singletons. The data originate from a study of blood T cell repertoires in COVID-19. The ends lost 5 bases at V and 10 bases at J; junction bases unmatched: 15. Germline values: CDR1 MDHEN, CDR2 SYDVKM. The CDR3 runs to 15 residues. This TCR was recovered from a man between 40 and 49 years old who had recovered from COVID-19. The chain is built from TRBV28 and TRBJ2-7; 9 bases line up with TRBD1. Sequenced input: PBMCs or T cells enriched from blood (not recorded which). For the CDR3, the DNA is TGTGCCAGCAGTCCGACCGGGACAGGGTTTTGGGACCAGTACTTC. Its protein is CASSPTGTGFWDQYF.